These 8 T cell receptor beta chains originate from one sample sequenced in a study of CD4 T cells in relation to SARS-CoV-2 and coronaviruses. The assay was immunoSEQ multiplex PCR, and TCRdb's table has in-frame clones only and misses some. The sample gives tens of thousands of clones, approximately 85% of which show up once; roughly 3% is in the top ten. The sequenced sample was memory CD4+ T cells from PBMCs. These receptors all come from an adult with COVID-19.

This chain uses TRBV29-1 with TRBJ1-1, with no clear D. Germline V gene lookup returns CDR1 SQVTM and CDR2 ANQGSEA. The V end lost 7 bases, the J end lost 1 base, and 13 bases lay between the germline ends. This CDR3 comprises 13 residues. DNA for the CDR3: TGCAGCGCCGAGCAGGAGACGAACACTGAAGCTTTCTTT. It translates to CSAEQETNTEAFF.

The chain has TRBV5-1 and TRBJ2-1, with 7 bases fitting TRBD1. The CDR3 spans 16 residues. The V gene's germline CDR1 is SGHRS and CDR2 YFSETQ. Trimming took 4 bases from V and 2 from J; bases not matched to a gene: 9. CDR3 loop: CASSLMGQQTYNEQFF. The CDR3 nucleotides are TGCGCCAGCAGCCTTATGGGACAGCAGACCTACAATGAGCAGTTCTTC.

The chain is built from TRBV15 and TRBJ1-1; D not resolved. The CDR3 runs to 16 residues. V dropped 0 bases and J dropped 0 bases, with 11 bases sitting between them. CDR1 is LNHNV, CDR2 YYDKDF, per germline (reference sequence). The CDR3 DNA sequence: TGTGCCACCAGCAGAGACGGGTTTCGCATGAACACTGAAGCTTTCTTT. The encoded protein is CATSRDGFRMNTEAFF.

The genes are TRBV5-4 and TRBJ1-1, with no clear D. Germline V CDR1 and CDR2: SGHNT, YYREEE (reference sequence). CDR3 size: 14 residues. The CDR3 DNA reads as TGTGCACTCTCTGCGTACACGCTGAACACTGAAGCTTTCTTT. Protein product: CALSAYTLNTEAFF. The whole variable domain, filled in from reference TRBV5-4 and TRBJ1-1, reads ETGVTQSPTHLIKTRGQQVTLRCSSQSGHNTVSWYQQALGQGPQFIFQYYREEENGRGNFPPRFSGLQFPNYSSELNVNALELDDSALYLCALSAYTLNTEAFFGQGTRLTVV.

This chain connects TRBV28 to TRBJ2-7, with 9 nucleotides matching TRBD2. The CDR3 sequence is 13 residues long. After removal of 9 bases from V and 3 bases from J, the junction contained 6 bases not matched to a gene. From germline, CDR1 is MDHEN and CDR2 SYDVKM. For the CDR3, the DNA is TGTGCCAGTAGACCTAGCGGGATCTACGAGCAGTACTTC. Protein sequence: CASRPSGIYEQYF.

V usage is TRBV5-1 and J usage is TRBJ2-1, with 8 nucleotides matching TRBD1. The germline V gene has CDR1 SGHRS and CDR2 YFSETQ. The V and J ends lost 0 bases and 7 bases, in that order; junction bases with no gene match: 6. This CDR3 region has 15 residues. The CDR3 DNA follows: TGCGCCAGCAGCTTGGCCCCGCAGGGGGCGAATGAGCAGTTCTTC. Translation: CASSLAPQGANEQFF.

This chain joins TRBV6-6 and TRBJ2-7; 9 bases fit TRBD1. CDR3 length equals 13 residues. V lost 7 bases, J lost 0 bases, and 1 base stayed unmatched. CDR1 MNHNY and CDR2 SVGAGI come from the germline V gene (reference sequence). CDR3 loop: CASKDRGSYEQYF. CDR3 in DNA: TGTGCCAGCAAGGACAGGGGCTCCTACGAGCAGTACTTC.

The chain uses TRBV5-6 and TRBJ2-1; D might be TRBD1 (6 bases). Per the germline V gene, CDR1 is SGHDT and CDR2 is YYEEEE. The CDR3 runs to 13 residues. Trimming took off 4 bases at V and 9 bases at J, with 14 bases between the two ends. CDR3 region: CASSILQGGEQFF. The CDR3 nucleotides read TGTGCCAGCAGCATTTTACAGGGTGGTGAGCAGTTCTTC. Supplemented by reference TRBV5-6 and TRBJ2-1, the full variable domain reads DAGVTQSPTHLIKTRGQQVTLRCSPKSGHDTVSWYQQALGQGPQFIFQYYEEEERQRGNFPDRFSGHQFPNYSSELNVNALLLGDSALYLCASSILQGGEQFFGPGTRLTVL.